The source of this T cell receptor (beta chain) is a study of blood T cell repertoires in COVID-19. Study at large: The United States, Italy and Spain were the sources of the acute and convalescent COVID-19 samples. T cells, B-cell-depleted T cells, or PBMCs supplied cDNA or gDNA.

In the study's own analysis: Nucleated cell number was recorded as an estimate derived from reference gene primer amplification. The protocol was immunoSEQ multiplex PCR, while the TCRdb copy is restricted to in-frame clones and leaves out a portion. V and J calls and clone size are as listed in that table; D and trimming were resolved from the DNA. The sample lists 160,000 or so clones; approximately 90% were seen once. Germline V CDR1 and CDR2: MNHEY, SVGAGI. The V end was cut by 2 bases, the J end by 4 bases, with 5 bases between. The CDR3 runs to 12 residues. The specimen was peripheral blood. The chain combines TRBV6-5 with TRBJ1-2; no clear D. This receptor was identified in a man aged 18 to 29 with acute or convalescent COVID-19. The CDR3 bases are TGTGCCAGCAGTTACCGCGGCTATGGCTACACCTTC. This codes for CASSYRGYGYTF.